The T cell receptor beta chain described here comes from a study of shared clonotypes between healthy human individuals. In the CD4+ fraction, cells were divided into CD45RA+ naive and CD45RA-negative memory subsets. Germline V lookup: CDR1 SGDLS, CDR2 YYNGEE. Between the trimmed V and J ends, which lost 0 bases and 0 bases, there was a span of 28 bases. CDR3 size: 22 residues. Replicate PCRs from sorted subsets contained about 0.2 ug DNA, which is 30,000 to 35,000 T cell genomes. Method: immunoSEQ multiplex PCR; TCRdb's copy keeps in-frame clones and lacks some. This sample yields some 2,000,000 clones, of which nearly 97% are seen a single time; less than 0.15% belongs to the top ten.

The source of this sequence is a man aged 18 to 29 in good health. The rearrangement joins TRBV9 to TRBJ1-5, with a possible D match to TRBD1 (5 bases). The sequencing sample was made of naive CD4+ T cells sorted from blood. As to subset: CD45RA+ positively selected. The CDR3 sequence is CASSVGSGSRLRVRLSNQPQHF. In DNA form, the CDR3 reads TGTGCCAGCAGCGTAGGGTCAGGGTCCCGACTTCGAGTCAGGCTTAGCAATCAGCCCCAGCATTTT.